This T cell receptor beta chain was identified during a study of T cell responses to AZD1222 COVID-19 vaccine. Investigators merged groups given second doses at roughly 4 or roughly 12 weeks. The CDR3 extends over 15 amino acids. The germline V and J ends were trimmed by 4 bases and 4 bases, with 17 bases remaining between them. Germline V gene lookup returns CDR1 MDHEN and CDR2 SYDVKM. With respect to this clone: Its antigen is not known.

Measured with immunoSEQ multiplex PCR; TCRdb has only the in-frame clones, and not every one. This sample carries about 130,000 clones, approximately 90% of them seen once, and the ten largest clones take about 1%. Overall study findings and caveats: Across the whole spike, CD4 TCRs peaked at regions 160-218 and 743-854.

V is TRBV28 and J is TRBJ2-7; no definite D call. The sequence was obtained from an adult who received the AZD1222 COVID-19 vaccine. Material: peripheral blood, obtained 28 days after the second AZD1222 dose. CDR3 sequence (DNA): TGTGCCAGCAGTTCCCTAGGGCCGGAGAAGTACGAGCAGTACTTC. Its translation is CASSSLGPEKYEQYF.